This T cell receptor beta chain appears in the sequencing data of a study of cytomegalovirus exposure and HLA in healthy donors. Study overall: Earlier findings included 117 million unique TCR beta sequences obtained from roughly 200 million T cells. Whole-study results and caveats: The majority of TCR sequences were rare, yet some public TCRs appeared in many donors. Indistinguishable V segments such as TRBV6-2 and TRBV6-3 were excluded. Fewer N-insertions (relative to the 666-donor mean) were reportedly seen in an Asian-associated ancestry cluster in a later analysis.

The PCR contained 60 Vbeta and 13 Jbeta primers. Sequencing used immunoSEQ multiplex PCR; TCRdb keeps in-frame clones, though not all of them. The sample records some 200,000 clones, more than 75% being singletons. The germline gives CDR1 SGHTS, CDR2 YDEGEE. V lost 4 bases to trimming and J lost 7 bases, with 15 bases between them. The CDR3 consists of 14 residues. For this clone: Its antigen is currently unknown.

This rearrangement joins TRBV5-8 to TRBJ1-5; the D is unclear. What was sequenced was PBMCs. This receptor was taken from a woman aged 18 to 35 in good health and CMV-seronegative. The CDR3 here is CASSQGRAPQPQHF. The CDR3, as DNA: TGTGCCAGCAGCCAAGGGCGGGCCCCGCAGCCCCAGCATTTT. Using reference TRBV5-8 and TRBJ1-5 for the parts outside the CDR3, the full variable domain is EAGVTQSPTHLIKTRGQQATLRCSPISGHTSVYWYQQALGLGLQFLLWYDEGEERNRGNFPPRFSGRQFPNYSSELNVNALELEDSALYLCASSQGRAPQPQHFGDGTRLSIL.